What follows are 23 T cell receptor beta chains derived from one specimen sequenced in a study of CD8+ T cells in alopecia areata. Treatment in this sample: oral pan-JAK inhibitor, 5-10 mg twice daily. cDNA serving as the sequencing template came from extracted, reverse transcribed RNA. Profiling relied on immunoSEQ multiplex PCR, and the TCRdb table lists in-frame clones only, not all of them. The sample records roughly 64,000 clones, approximately 44% being singletons. Sequenced here: CD8+ T cells sorted from blood, sampled at roughly week 36, from a patient treated with tofacitinib. These receptors came from a human donor with alopecia areata.

The chain uses TRBV13 and TRBJ2-4; TRBD1 agrees at 8 bases. Germline V gives CDR1 PRHDT, CDR2 FYEKMQ (reference sequence). With V trimmed by 8 bases and J by 5 bases, 17 bases remained unmatched. This CDR3 has 17 residues. This CDR3 is CASSTGTGSSVENIQYF. In nucleotides, the CDR3 is TGTGCCAGCTCTACCGGGACAGGATCCTCTGTGGAAAACATTCAGTACTTC. The variable domain in full, with the rest retrieved from reference TRBV13 and TRBJ2-4, is AAGVIQSPRHLIKEKRETATLKCYPIPRHDTVYWYQQGPGQDPQFLISFYEKMQSDKGSIPDRFSAQQFSDYHSELNMSSLELGDSALYFCASSTGTGSSVENIQYFGAGTRLSVL.

The chain uses TRBV5-1 and TRBJ2-4; TRBD1 matches at 9 bases. Trimming took 0 bases from V and 1 from J; bases not matched to a gene: 2. The CDR3 sequence is 16 residues long. Looked up from germline, CDR1 is SGHRS and CDR2 is YFSETQ. CDR3 sequence: CASSLGDREAKNIQYF. In DNA form, the CDR3 reads TGCGCCAGCAGCTTGGGGGACAGGGAGGCCAAAAACATTCAGTACTTC.

CDR3 sequence: CASLGGRGKNNEQFF. CDR3 DNA sequence: TGTGCCTCTCTCGGAGGACGGGGGAAAAACAATGAGCAGTTCTTC. The chain uses TRBV6-1 and TRBJ2-1, with D possibly TRBD2 on 6 matching bases. This CDR3 comprises 15 residues. The V end lost 11 bases, the J end lost 5 bases, and 22 bases lay between the germline ends. In germline, CDR1 is MNHNS, CDR2 SASEGT.

V usage is TRBV6-4 and J usage is TRBJ2-3; 8 bases are a match to TRBD1. The CDR3 spans 14 residues. With 4 bases clipped from V and 4 bases from J, the junction kept 4 bases outside the gene matches. Germline V gives CDR1 MRHNA, CDR2 SNTAGT. The CDR3 region is CASSAGQGADTQYF. The DNA of the CDR3 is TGTGCCAGCAGTGCCGGACAGGGAGCAGATACGCAGTATTTT.

The CDR3, as DNA: TGTGCCAGCAGTGGGGGCCGAGACAGGGTCTCCTACGAGCAGTACTTC. This codes for CASSGGRDRVSYEQYF. The chain carries TRBV7-2 and TRBJ2-7; 7 bases agree with TRBD1. The CDR3 is 16 residues long. The V gene end was trimmed by 6 bases and the J gene end by 0 bases; junction bases not matched to a gene: 11. CDR1 and CDR2 from the germline V gene are SGHTA and FQGNSA.

This clone has just a few counts. The rearrangement uses TRBV27 and TRBJ2-3, with 9 nucleotides matching TRBD2. The CDR3 runs 14 residues. With V trimmed by 7 bases and J by 6 bases, 8 bases remained unmatched. CDR1 is MNHEY and CDR2 is SMNVEV in the germline V gene (reference sequence). CDR3 amino acids: CASKAGGLGDTQYF. Written as DNA, the CDR3 is TGTGCCAGCAAGGCGGGAGGGTTGGGGGATACGCAGTATTTT.

This clone turned up a few times. This chain joins TRBV27 and TRBJ1-5; D not resolved. The CDR3 is 12 amino acids. V dropped 5 bases and J dropped 4 bases, with 6 bases sitting between them. CDR1 is MNHEY, CDR2 SMNVEV, per germline (reference sequence). CDR3 DNA: TGTGCCAGCAGTCACCCTAATCAGCCCCAGCATTTT. Its translation: CASSHPNQPQHF.

The J gene is TRBJ2-2, the V gene TRBV14; possibly TRBD1 for D (6 bases). The V gene's germline CDR1 is SGHDN and CDR2 FVKESK. There are 14 residues in the CDR3. V was shortened by 3 bases and J by 6 bases, with 11 bases between the two germline ends. CDR3 nucleotides: TGTGCCAGCAGCCACCTACAGGGAGCCGGGGAGCTGTTTTTT. Translated: CASSHLQGAGELFF.

V gene TRBV4-3 combines with J gene TRBJ2-3; 9 nucleotides line up with TRBD2. This CDR3 comprises 17 residues. V lost 0 bases, J lost 6 bases, and 10 bases stayed unmatched. From germline, CDR1 is LGHNA and CDR2 YSLEER. The CDR3 bases are TGCGCCAGCAGCCAAGAGAGCGGGAGGAACACAGGGGATACGCAGTATTTT. Translated: CASSQESGRNTGDTQYF.

The chain is built from TRBV6-5 and TRBJ2-5; TRBD2 might be the D (6 bases). The germline gives CDR1 MNHEY, CDR2 SVGAGI. The CDR3 runs to 14 residues. V was shortened by 11 bases and J by 5 bases, with 21 bases between the two germline ends. The CDR3 DNA reads TGTGCCTCCCGCCCACCGGGAGCCGCCGAGACCCAGTACTTC. It codes for CASRPPGAAETQYF.

The chain links TRBV4-1 to TRBJ2-7, with D unclear. The CDR3 sequence is 13 residues long. From germline, CDR1 is MGHRA and CDR2 YSYEKL. V lost 0 bases and J lost 3, with 6 bases in between. Here the CDR3 reads CASSQDLSYEQYF. The CDR3 coding sequence is TGCGCCAGCAGCCAAGACCTGAGCTACGAGCAGTACTTC.

The sample holds a few counts of this clone. The chain joins TRBV2 to TRBJ1-1; D is unresolved. The ends were cut back, 6 bases at V and 3 bases at J, with 14 bases in the middle. Germline values: CDR1 SNHLY, CDR2 FYNNEI. This CDR3 contains 14 residues. The CDR3, as DNA: TGTGCCAGCAGGAATATTGGAGAGTACACTGAAGCTTTCTTT. Translation gives CASRNIGEYTEAFF.

This clone was counted only a few times. The chain joins TRBV29-1 to TRBJ1-4; the D gene is possibly TRBD1 (6 bases). Trimming removed 6 bases at V and 0 bases at J, with 8 bases between. In germline, CDR1 is SQVTM, CDR2 ANQGSEA. This CDR3 comprises 13 residues. The CDR3: CSVTGATNEKLFF. The CDR3 nucleotides are TGCAGCGTGACAGGCGCAACTAATGAAAAACTGTTTTTT.

The chain couples TRBV29-1 to TRBJ2-1, with 11 bases matching TRBD1. The CDR3 runs to 14 residues. CDR1 and CDR2 from the germline V gene are SQVTM and ANQGSEA. The V segment lost 6 bases and the J segment 7 bases; nucleotides outside the gene matches: 8. CDR3 amino acids: CSVLDRGRGNEQFF. CDR3 DNA: TGCAGCGTCCTGGACAGGGGGCGAGGGAATGAGCAGTTCTTC.

This chain connects TRBV7-2 to TRBJ2-7; 9 bases line up with TRBD2. This CDR3 is 15 amino acids long. The germline V gene has CDR1 SGHTA and CDR2 FQGNSA. V lost 5 bases and J lost 3; bases outside the gene matches: 8. This chain's CDR3 is CASSPTSGPLYEQYF. The DNA for the CDR3 is TGTGCCAGCAGCCCCACTAGCGGGCCACTCTACGAGCAGTACTTC.

This sequence joins TRBV5-1 and TRBJ2-1, with D tentatively TRBD2 (5 bases). Germline CDR1 SGHRS, CDR2 YFSETQ. The V gene lost 0 bases and the J gene lost 0 bases, with 13 bases spanning the gap. The CDR3 has 17 amino acids. This chain's CDR3 is CASSLVWEPTSYNEQFF. DNA for the CDR3: TGCGCCAGCAGCTTGGTGTGGGAGCCCACCTCCTACAATGAGCAGTTCTTC.

Only a few counts were recorded for this clone. The chain is built from TRBV5-1 and TRBJ2-7; tentatively, D is TRBD1 (6 bases). Germline CDR1 reads SGHRS; CDR2 reads YFSETQ. The CDR3 spans 15 residues. The V gene lost 4 bases and the J gene lost 4 bases, with 18 bases spanning the gap. CDR3 DNA: TGCGCCAGCAGCACAGGGTTTTCGACAGCGTACGAGCAGTACTTC. This gives the protein CASSTGFSTAYEQYF.

The chain has TRBV7-9 and TRBJ2-4, with D maybe TRBD2 (6 bases). CDR3 length equals 16 residues. CDR1 is SEHNR, CDR2 FQNEAQ, per germline (reference sequence). Trimming removed 5 bases from V and 4 bases from J, with 18 bases in between. The CDR3 spells CASSPRLGGEKNIQYF. CDR3 coding DNA: TGTGCCAGCAGCCCCAGGCTCGGAGGGGAAAAAAACATTCAGTACTTC.

The chain has TRBV11-2 and TRBJ2-5; TRBD1 aligns across 8 bases. The CDR3 is made up of 14 amino acids. V lost 8 bases, J lost 0 bases, and 5 bases stayed unmatched. From germline, CDR1 is SGHAT and CDR2 FQNNGV. The CDR3 reads CASLGTGHQETQYF. In DNA form, the CDR3 reads TGTGCCAGCTTAGGGACAGGACACCAAGAGACCCAGTACTTC.

This clone has just a few counts. The V and J genes are TRBV29-1 and TRBJ2-5, with TRBD1 matching over 7 bases. The CDR3 sequence is 18 residues long. Germline V gene lookup returns CDR1 SQVTM and CDR2 ANQGSEA. V trimming: 7 bases; J trimming: 2 bases; junction bases outside the gene matches: 22. Written as DNA, the CDR3 is TGCAGCGCCGTTCCGGGGACAGTGGGCGCATATTGGCAAGAGACCCAGTACTTC. It translates to CSAVPGTVGAYWQETQYF.

This clone occurred a few times. This sequence joins TRBV4-2 and TRBJ2-4; D unclear. Trimming shortened V by 0 bases and J by 10 bases, and 7 bases separated the two germline ends. CDR3 length: 12 amino acids. Germline V gene sequence: CDR1 LGHNA, CDR2 YNFKEQ. Here the CDR3 DNA reads TGTGCCAGCAGCCAAGAAGGCCGAATTCAGTACTTC. Its translation is CASSQEGRIQYF.

This rearrangement joins TRBV9 to TRBJ2-1, with 7 positions matching TRBD2. The CDR3 length is 15 residues. V lost 4 bases, J lost 5 bases, and 9 bases stayed unmatched. The germline CDR1 and CDR2 sequences are SGDLS and YYNGEE. Written as DNA, the CDR3 is TGTGCCAGCAGCCCCTATCGGGGAGGGAACAATGAGCAGTTCTTC. Its protein is CASSPYRGGNNEQFF.

J is TRBJ2-5 and V is TRBV4-1; 7 nucleotides agree with TRBD1. Trimming took 4 bases from V and 3 from J; bases not matched to a gene: 5. Germline V gene sequence: CDR1 MGHRA, CDR2 YSYEKL. CDR3 length: 14 residues. CDR3 sequence reads: CASSPPGQKETQYF. The CDR3, as DNA: TGCGCCAGCAGCCCTCCGGGACAGAAAGAGACCCAGTACTTC.